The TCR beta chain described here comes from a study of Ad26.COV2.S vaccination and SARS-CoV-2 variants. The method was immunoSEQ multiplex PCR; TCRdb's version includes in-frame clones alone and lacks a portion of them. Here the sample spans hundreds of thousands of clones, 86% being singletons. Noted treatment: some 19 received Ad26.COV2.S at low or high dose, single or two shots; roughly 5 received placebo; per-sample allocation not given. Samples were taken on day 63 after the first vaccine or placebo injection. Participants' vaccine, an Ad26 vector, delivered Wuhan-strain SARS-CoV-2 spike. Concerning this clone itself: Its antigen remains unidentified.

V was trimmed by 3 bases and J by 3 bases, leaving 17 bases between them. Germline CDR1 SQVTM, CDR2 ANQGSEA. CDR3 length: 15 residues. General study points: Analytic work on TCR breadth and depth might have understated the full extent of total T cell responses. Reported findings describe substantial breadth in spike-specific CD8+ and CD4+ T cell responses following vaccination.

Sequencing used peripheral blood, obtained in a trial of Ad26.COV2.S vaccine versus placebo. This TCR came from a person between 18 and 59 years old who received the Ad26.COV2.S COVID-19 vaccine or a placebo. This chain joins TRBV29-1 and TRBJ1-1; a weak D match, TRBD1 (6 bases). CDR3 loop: CSVDSGGAQDTEAFF. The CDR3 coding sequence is TGCAGCGTTGATTCGGGGGGCGCTCAGGACACTGAAGCTTTCTTT.